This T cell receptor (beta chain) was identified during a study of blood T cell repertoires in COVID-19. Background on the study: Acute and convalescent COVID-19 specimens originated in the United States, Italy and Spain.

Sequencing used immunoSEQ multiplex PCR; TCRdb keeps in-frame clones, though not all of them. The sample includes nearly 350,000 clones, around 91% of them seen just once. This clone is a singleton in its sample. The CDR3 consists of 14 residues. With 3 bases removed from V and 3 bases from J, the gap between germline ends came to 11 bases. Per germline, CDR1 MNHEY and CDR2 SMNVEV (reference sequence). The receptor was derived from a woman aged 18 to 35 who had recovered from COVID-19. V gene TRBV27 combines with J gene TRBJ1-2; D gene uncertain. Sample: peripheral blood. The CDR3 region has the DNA TGTGCCAGCAGTTTGGCCGGCGGGGACTATGGCTACACCTTC. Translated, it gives CASSLAGGDYGYTF.